The 32 T cell receptor beta chains below come from one sample, sequenced in a study of T cell changes during pregnancy in multiple sclerosis. Sequenced by immunoSEQ multiplex PCR; TCRdb stores in-frame clones only, minus some. Of approximately 37,000 clones listed, about 90% are singletons. Sequencing was performed on CD4+ T cells from peripheral blood mononuclear cells, taken in the third trimester of pregnancy. All receptors come from a female donor in good health, enrolled as a control in a pregnancy study.

This rearrangement joins TRBV30 to TRBJ2-1; TRBD2 matches at 11 bases. Looked up from germline, CDR1 is GTSNPN and CDR2 is SVGIG (reference sequence). V shed 4 bases and J 7 bases; nucleotides not matched to a gene: 3. This CDR3 has 13 amino acids. For the CDR3, the DNA is TGTGCCTGGACCCTAGCGGGGGGTAATGAGCAGTTCTTC. Protein: CAWTLAGGNEQFF.

V gene TRBV14 combines with J gene TRBJ2-1; 8 bases are shared with TRBD2. Germline loops: CDR1 SGHDN, CDR2 FVKESK. V was pared by 4 bases and J by 9 bases, with 14 bases of the junction left unmatched. CDR3 length: 16 amino acids. CDR3 nucleotide sequence: TGTGCCAGCAGCCCCCTCACTAGCGGCCGGATGGGTGAGCAGTTCTTC. Its protein is CASSPLTSGRMGEQFF.

This clone was found a few times. J is TRBJ1-1 and V is TRBV29-1, with TRBD1 matching 7 bases. The J segment lost 1 base and the V segment lost 3 bases, leaving 2 bases of the junction unmatched. Germline CDR1 is SQVTM and CDR2 is ANQGSEA. This CDR3 comprises 13 residues. CDR3 in amino acids: CSVDRGTNTEAFF. The CDR3 bases are TGCAGCGTTGACAGGGGGACGAACACTGAAGCTTTCTTT.

The V gene is TRBV27, the J gene TRBJ2-7, with 8 bases aligning to TRBD2. Trimming cost V 4 bases and J 2 bases; bases outside gene matches: 4. Germline V gene data show CDR1 as MNHEY and CDR2 as SMNVEV (reference sequence). The length of the CDR3 is 14 residues. The CDR3 nucleotides read TGTGCCAGCAGTTCCCTAGCGGGCCCCTACGAGCAGTACTTC. As protein: CASSSLAGPYEQYF.

This clone has just one count. The genes are TRBV21-1 and TRBJ1-2; the table's D call, TRBD1, has no DNA check behind it. TRBV21-1 is a listed pseudogene. This CDR3 has 16 residues. The CDR3 spells CASTRQGLTTNYGYTF. DNA for the CDR3: TGTGCCAGCACCCGACAGGGTCTCACCACTAACTATGGCTACACCTTC.

The chain joins TRBV21-1 to TRBJ2-1; TRBD2, the table's D call, lacks a check against the DNA. TRBV21-1 has pseudogene status. This CDR3 is 14 amino acids long. CDR3 coding DNA: TGTGCCAGCAACGGCGGGTTATCCTACAATGAGCAGTTCTTC. Translation gives CASNGGLSYNEQFF.

The chain recombines TRBV28 with TRBJ2-7; 13 positions match TRBD2. Germline-derived CDR1 and CDR2 are MDHEN and SYDVKM. The V gene end was trimmed by 3 bases and the J gene end by 6 bases; junction bases not matched to a gene: 8. The CDR3 runs to 16 residues. The CDR3 loop is CASSFSPGLAGVEQYF. The CDR3 DNA reads as TGTGCCAGCAGTTTTTCTCCCGGACTAGCGGGAGTCGAGCAGTACTTC. Combining the CDR3 with reference TRBV28 and TRBJ2-7 gives the whole variable domain DVKVTQSSRYLVKRTGEKVFLECVQDMDHENMFWYRQDPGLGLRLIYFSYDVKMKEKGDIPEGYSVSREKKERFSLILESASTNQTSMYLCASSFSPGLAGVEQYFGPGTRLTVT.

This clone occurred a few times. V gene TRBV6-1 combines with J gene TRBJ1-5; a weak D match, TRBD1 (6 bases). The length of the CDR3 is 18 residues. Germline CDR1 and CDR2: MNHNS and SASEGT. V lost 1 base and J lost 5, with 21 bases in between. In nucleotides, the CDR3 is TGTGCCAGCAGTGAAGGGCAGGGAGGGGGACTACGGCATCAGCCCCAGCATTTT. This sequence encodes CASSEGQGGGLRHQPQHF.

This chain uses TRBV2 with TRBJ2-7; a weak D match, TRBD1 (6 bases). This CDR3 region has 15 residues. In germline, CDR1 is SNHLY, CDR2 FYNNEI. Trimming stripped 6 bases from V and 0 bases from J, with 15 bases between. The CDR3 DNA is TGTGCCAGCAGGGCCCGGACAGTTTACTCCTACGAGCAGTACTTC. Protein product: CASRARTVYSYEQYF.

This clone was found once. The chain employs TRBV10-1 and TRBJ2-2, with 9 bases that match TRBD1. V shed 4 bases and J 6 bases; nucleotides not matched to a gene: 6. CDR3 length: 15 residues. Germline CDR1 WNHNN, CDR2 SYGVQD (reference sequence). The CDR3: CASSGTGQGAGELFF. The CDR3 DNA reads TGCGCCAGCAGTGGGACGGGACAGGGTGCCGGGGAGCTGTTTTTT.

This clone was detected a few times. This sequence joins TRBV29-1 and TRBJ1-1; 7 bases line up with TRBD1. CDR3 length: 13 residues. Trimming at V came to 2 bases and at J to 4 bases, leaving 4 bases not matched to a gene. Germline V lookup: CDR1 SQVTM, CDR2 ANQGSEA. The CDR3 sequence: CSVENRGSTEAFF. CDR3 in DNA: TGCAGCGTTGAAAACAGGGGTAGCACTGAAGCTTTCTTT.

The chain is built from TRBV29-1 and TRBJ2-1; 7 bases map to TRBD1. Germline CDR1 reads SQVTM; CDR2 reads ANQGSEA. This CDR3 has 13 residues. The V segment lost 7 bases and the J segment 8 bases; nucleotides outside the gene matches: 11. The CDR3 coding sequence is TGCAGCGCCGGAGACAGGGTTTTCTATGAGCAGTTCTTC. It encodes CSAGDRVFYEQFF.

The V and J genes are TRBV28 and TRBJ2-1; tentative D call: TRBD2 (7 bases). The V gene lost 9 bases and the J gene lost 7 bases, with 25 bases spanning the gap. The CDR3 contains 16 residues. Germline V gene data show CDR1 as MDHEN and CDR2 as SYDVKM. In nucleotides, the CDR3 is TGTGCCAGGGGGGGGGCTTTAATACCTACGGAGAATGAGCAGTTCTTC. Protein sequence: CARGGALIPTENEQFF.

This clone was recorded only once. This rearrangement joins TRBV18 to TRBJ2-7, with 10 bases matching TRBD1. With 3 bases clipped from V and 2 bases from J, the junction kept 1 base outside the gene matches. Germline CDR1 KGHSH, CDR2 LQKENI. CDR3 length equals 14 residues. The CDR3 spells CASSPGTGAYEQYF. In DNA form, the CDR3 reads TGTGCCAGCTCACCCGGGACAGGGGCCTACGAGCAGTACTTC.

This chain connects TRBV6-5 to TRBJ1-2; D is ambiguous. V was shortened by 7 bases and J by 7 bases, with 13 bases between the two germline ends. Germline loops: CDR1 MNHEY, CDR2 SVGAGI. The CDR3 spans 12 residues. The CDR3 is CASNPGKAGYTF. The CDR3 bases are TGTGCCAGCAACCCGGGAAAAGCTGGCTACACCTTC.

In regard to this clone: One end of the junction is discordant with germline, which a read error may explain. The CDR3 DNA reads as TGTGCCAGCAGTTTGACCGGGACTAGTTCCTCCGAGCAGTACTTC. Its translation is CASSLTGTSSSEQYF. The chain has TRBV28 and TRBJ2-7, with 8 bases lining up with TRBD2. CDR1 MDHEN and CDR2 SYDVKM come from the germline V gene. The CDR3 is made up of 15 amino acids.

V and J are TRBV28 and TRBJ1-5, with D possibly matching TRBD1 (6 bases). CDR1 and CDR2 (germline): MDHEN, SYDVKM. V was shortened by 6 bases and J by 2 bases, with 14 bases between the two germline ends. This CDR3 is built from 15 residues. The CDR3: CASSHRGAGNQPQHF. CDR3 in DNA: TGTGCCAGCAGCCACCGGGGGGCTGGCAATCAGCCCCAGCATTTT.

The chain links TRBV5-6 to TRBJ1-3; D is perhaps TRBD1 (5 bases). V was shortened by 1 base and J by 0 bases, with 11 bases between the two germline ends. Germline loops: CDR1 SGHDT, CDR2 YYEEEE. The CDR3 length is 16 residues. The CDR3 coding sequence is TGTGCCAGCAGCTTGCGGGCAGGGAACTCTGGAAACACCATATATTTT. It specifies CASSLRAGNSGNTIYF.

The chain is built from TRBV5-1 and TRBJ2-7; TRBD1 agrees at 8 bases. Germline CDR1 SGHRS, CDR2 YFSETQ. The CDR3 length is 15 residues. J was trimmed by 3 bases and V by 4 bases; bases with no gene match: 9. CDR3 loop: CASSPGGTGNYEQYF. In nucleotides, the CDR3 is TGCGCCAGCAGCCCCGGCGGGACAGGTAACTACGAGCAGTACTTC.

This clone showed up just once. This chain uses TRBV5-1 with TRBJ1-4; weak D call: TRBD1 (5 bases). The CDR3 has 14 amino acids. Trimming left V 4 bases short and J 4 bases short, with 11 bases between. Per germline, CDR1 SGHRS and CDR2 YFSETQ. This chain's CDR3 is CASSQGSLNEKLFF. CDR3 nucleotide sequence: TGCGCCAGCAGCCAGGGTTCCCTTAATGAAAAACTGTTTTTT.

This rearrangement joins TRBV5-4 to TRBJ2-2; D gene unclear. CDR1 is SGHNT and CDR2 is YYREEE in the germline V gene (reference sequence). This CDR3 region has 13 residues. V dropped 3 bases and J dropped 0 bases, with 3 bases sitting between them. The CDR3 bases are TGTGCCAGCAGCTCTACGAACACCGGGGAGCTGTTTTTT. Protein product: CASSSTNTGELFF.

The chain employs TRBV7-9 and TRBJ2-7; the D is unclear. Trimming took off 3 bases at V and 3 bases at J, with 3 bases between the two ends. The CDR3 has 11 amino acids. The germline CDR1 and CDR2 sequences are SEHNR and FQNEAQ (reference sequence). CDR3 residues: CASSFNYEQYF. The CDR3 nucleotides read TGTGCCAGCAGCTTTAACTACGAGCAGTACTTC.

The rearrangement links TRBV11-2 to TRBJ2-5, with D hard to call. V lost 1 base and J lost 5, with 11 bases in between. This CDR3 comprises 14 residues. CDR1 and CDR2 (germline): SGHAT, FQNNGV. CDR3 sequence reads: CASSLVARVETQYF. The CDR3 bases are TGTGCCAGCAGCTTAGTCGCCCGGGTCGAGACCCAGTACTTC.

The chain joins TRBV28 to TRBJ1-5; D might be TRBD1 (6 bases). Trimming took off 4 bases at V and 3 bases at J, with 13 bases between the two ends. Germline V lookup: CDR1 MDHEN, CDR2 SYDVKM. This CDR3 contains 15 residues. The CDR3 DNA reads TGTGCCAGCAGTTCCCCGGACAGACCCAATCAGCCCCAGCATTTT. This gives the protein CASSSPDRPNQPQHF.

This chain joins TRBV18 and TRBJ1-1, with D unclear. Germline assignment: CDR1 KGHSH and CDR2 LQKENI. The V end was cut by 6 bases, the J end by 0 bases, with 5 bases between. The CDR3 runs to 12 residues. In DNA, the CDR3 is TGTGCCAGCTCGTCAGTGAACACTGAAGCTTTCTTT. Protein sequence: CASSSVNTEAFF.

This clone is a singleton in its sample. The chain recombines TRBV7-9 with TRBJ1-4, with unresolved D. Germline V lookup: CDR1 SEHNR, CDR2 FQNEAQ (reference sequence). With 0 bases removed from V and 7 bases from J, the gap between germline ends came to 9 bases. There are 14 residues in the CDR3. CDR3 coding DNA: TGTGCCAGCAGCTTAGCCGGGTTGGGTGAAAAACTGTTTTTT. Its translation is CASSLAGLGEKLFF.

This chain joins TRBV6-6 and TRBJ2-3, with unresolved D. The germline V gene encodes CDR1 MNHNY and CDR2 SVGAGI (reference sequence). Trimming shortened V by 7 bases and J by 7 bases, and 12 bases separated the two germline ends. The CDR3 is made up of 12 amino acids. As DNA, the CDR3 is TGTGCCAGCACCGTGACTGGGTATACGCAGTATTTT. Translating gives CASTVTGYTQYF.

Comments on this clone: A junction boundary mismatches the germline segment, possibly from a read error. The chain has TRBV5-8 and TRBJ2-3, with D perhaps matching TRBD2 (7 bases). Looked up from germline, CDR1 is SGHTS and CDR2 is YDEGEE. There are 14 residues in the CDR3. CDR3 in DNA: TGTGCCAGCAGCTTTCGCGGGGGCACCGATACGCAGTATTTT. It encodes CASSFRGGTDTQYF.

In this sample, this clone turned up a few times. The chain links TRBV7-9 to TRBJ1-1; tentative D call: TRBD1 (6 bases). The V and J ends lost 2 bases and 1 base respectively, with 11 bases between them. CDR3 length equals 15 residues. Germline V gives CDR1 SEHNR, CDR2 FQNEAQ (reference sequence). The CDR3 loop reads CASSLRGWENTEAFF. The DNA for the CDR3 is TGTGCCAGCAGCTTAAGGGGGTGGGAGAACACTGAAGCTTTCTTT.

This clone was seen more than once but under ten times. This chain connects TRBV6-5 to TRBJ1-2; D perhaps matches TRBD1 (6 bases). The CDR3 runs to 13 residues. Per the germline V gene, CDR1 is MNHEY and CDR2 is SVGAGI. The V and J ends lost 2 bases and 7 bases respectively, with 11 bases between them. As DNA, the CDR3 is TGTGCCAGCAGTTACCTTGGGGGCTCTGGCTACACCTTC. Residues: CASSYLGGSGYTF.

The chain is built from TRBV19 and TRBJ1-4, with 9 nucleotides matching TRBD1. This CDR3 has 13 amino acids. Germline CDR1 is LNHDA and CDR2 is SQIVND (reference sequence). J lost 6 bases, V lost 6 bases, and 2 bases had no gene match. CDR3 bases: TGTGCCAGTAGGAGACAGGGGGATGAAAAACTGTTTTTT. Protein sequence: CASRRQGDEKLFF.

The rearrangement uses TRBV30 and TRBJ1-1; perhaps TRBD1 as D (6 bases). The ends were cut back, 8 bases at V and 8 bases at J, with 15 bases in the middle. The CDR3 extends over 11 amino acids. Germline lookup yields CDR1 GTSNPN and CDR2 SVGIG (reference sequence). CDR3 nucleotide sequence: TGTGCCCTCAAGGGGGATGAAGAAGCTTTCTTT. This translates into CALKGDEEAFF.